This T cell receptor (beta chain) was documented in a study of T-cell reconstitution after alpha-beta-depleted transplantation in children. Study-wide results and limits: It was newly produced T cells that mostly accounted for T-cell counts and diversity one year after transplant.

Preparing the TCRbeta library involved the use of unique molecular identifiers. TCRdb used MiXCR to reprocess the PCR reads, holding one entry per CDR3 protein. Of some 830,000 distinct CDR3 sequences detected, roughly 15% appear once; the ten largest clones hold around 5%. This clonotype was detected many times. Its antigen is currently unknown. The germline V gene encodes CDR1 SGHRS and CDR2 YFSETQ. The length of the CDR3 is 15 residues. V was trimmed by 1 base and J by 5 bases, leaving 13 bases between them. The source was PBMCs, mostly from graft donor cells, collected 360 days after TCRalphabeta/CD19-depleted stem cell transplant. The sequence was collected from a male patient between 10 and 17 years old who had a stem cell transplant for acute lymphoblastic leukemia, so the T cells may come from the graft donor. The chain is built from TRBV5-1 and TRBJ2-1; the D gene is possibly TRBD2 (6 bases). CDR3 in amino acids: CASSLPPTSNNEQFF. CDR3 bases: TGCGCCAGCAGCTTGCCCCCCACTAGCAACAATGAGCAGTTCTTC.